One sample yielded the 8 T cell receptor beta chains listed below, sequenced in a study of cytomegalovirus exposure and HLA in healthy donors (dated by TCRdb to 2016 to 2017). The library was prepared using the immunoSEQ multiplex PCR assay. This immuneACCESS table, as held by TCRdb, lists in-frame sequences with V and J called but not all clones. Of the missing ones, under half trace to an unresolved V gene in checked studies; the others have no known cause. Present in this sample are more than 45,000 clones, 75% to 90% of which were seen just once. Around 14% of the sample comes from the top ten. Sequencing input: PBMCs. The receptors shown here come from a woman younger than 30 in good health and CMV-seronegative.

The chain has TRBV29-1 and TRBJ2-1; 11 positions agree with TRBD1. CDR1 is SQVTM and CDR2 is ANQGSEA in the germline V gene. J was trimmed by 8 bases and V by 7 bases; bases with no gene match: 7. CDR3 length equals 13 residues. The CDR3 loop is CSGGQGASDEQFF. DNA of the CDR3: TGCAGCGGCGGACAGGGGGCATCGGATGAGCAGTTCTTC.

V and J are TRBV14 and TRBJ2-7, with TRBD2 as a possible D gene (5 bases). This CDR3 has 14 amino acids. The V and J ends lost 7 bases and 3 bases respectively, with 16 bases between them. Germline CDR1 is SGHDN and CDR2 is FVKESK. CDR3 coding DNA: TGTGCCAGCACCCCCCCCGGGAAAGGCTACGAGCAGTACTTC. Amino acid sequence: CASTPPGKGYEQYF.

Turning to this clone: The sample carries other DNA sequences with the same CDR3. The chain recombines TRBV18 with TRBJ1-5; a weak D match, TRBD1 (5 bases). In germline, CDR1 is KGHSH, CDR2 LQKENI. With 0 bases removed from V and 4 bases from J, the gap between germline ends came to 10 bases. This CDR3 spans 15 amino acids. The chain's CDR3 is CASSPPGRGNQPQHF. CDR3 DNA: TGTGCCAGCTCACCACCTGGGCGGGGGAATCAGCCCCAGCATTTT.

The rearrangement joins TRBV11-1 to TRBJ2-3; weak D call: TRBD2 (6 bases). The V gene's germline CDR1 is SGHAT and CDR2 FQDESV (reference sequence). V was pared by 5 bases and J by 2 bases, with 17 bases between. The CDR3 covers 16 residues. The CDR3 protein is CASSAHLASSTDTQYF. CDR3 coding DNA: TGTGCCAGCAGCGCCCACCTAGCGTCTTCCACAGATACGCAGTATTTT.

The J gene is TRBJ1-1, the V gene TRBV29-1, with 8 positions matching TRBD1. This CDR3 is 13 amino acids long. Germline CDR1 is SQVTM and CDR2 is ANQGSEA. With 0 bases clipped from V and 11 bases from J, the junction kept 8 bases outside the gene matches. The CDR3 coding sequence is TGCAGCGTTGAAGAAGGGGCAGGGGGCCACGCTTTCTTT. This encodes CSVEEGAGGHAFF.

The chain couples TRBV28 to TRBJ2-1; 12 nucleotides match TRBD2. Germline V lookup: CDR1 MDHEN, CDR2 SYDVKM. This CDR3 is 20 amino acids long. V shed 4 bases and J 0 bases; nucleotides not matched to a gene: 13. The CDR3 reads CASSSSRLAGGPSSYNEQFF. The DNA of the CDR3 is TGTGCCAGCAGTTCGAGCCGTCTAGCGGGAGGGCCCAGCTCCTACAATGAGCAGTTCTTC.

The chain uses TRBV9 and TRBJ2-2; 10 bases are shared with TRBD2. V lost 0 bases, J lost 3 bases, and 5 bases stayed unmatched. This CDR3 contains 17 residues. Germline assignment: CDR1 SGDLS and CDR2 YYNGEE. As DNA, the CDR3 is TGTGCCAGCAGCGTAGATGGGACTAGCGTTGACACCGGGGAGCTGTTTTTT. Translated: CASSVDGTSVDTGELFF.

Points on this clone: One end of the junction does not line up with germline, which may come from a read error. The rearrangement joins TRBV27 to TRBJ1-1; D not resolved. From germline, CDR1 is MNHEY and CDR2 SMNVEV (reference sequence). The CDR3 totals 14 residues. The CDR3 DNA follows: TGTGCCAGCAGGTTATATGCGGGGAACACTGAAGCTTTCTTT. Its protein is CASRLYAGNTEAFF.